The 4 T cell receptor beta chains below all came from one sample that was sequenced in a study of blood T cell repertoires in COVID-19 (dated by TCRdb to the early 2020s). To prepare the library, the immunoSEQ multiplex PCR assay was applied. The source is immuneACCESS, and TCRdb retained only in-frame sequences with V and J called. Part of the clones is not carried over; for the studies checked, unresolved V genes explain less than half of this, and the remainder is unexplained. This sample gives 200,000 or so clones in total; around 84% of them show up just once. The ten biggest clones cover over 10% of the sample. Input material: peripheral blood. Receptor source: a human donor in a cohort sampled during active COVID-19.

The DNA for the CDR3 is TGTGCCTGGAACCGTAACAGGGGGCGTTTCACTGAAGCTTTCTTT. Its translation is CAWNRNRGRFTEAFF. This chain uses TRBV30 with TRBJ1-1, with 9 bases that match TRBD1. The trim removed 4 bases at V and 4 bases at J, leaving 10 bases unmatched. Germline CDR1 reads GTSNPN; CDR2 reads SVGIG (reference sequence). The CDR3 is made up of 15 amino acids.

This chain connects TRBV2 to TRBJ1-2; TRBD1 aligns across 10 bases. V dropped 5 bases and J dropped 7; count of bases not matched to a gene: 4. CDR1 and CDR2 (germline): SNHLY, FYNNEI. This CDR3 has 13 residues. CDR3 protein: CASSRQGARGYTF. The CDR3 coding sequence is TGTGCCAGCAGTCGACAGGGGGCGCGTGGCTACACCTTC.

The rearrangement links TRBV5-1 to TRBJ2-1, with 12 positions matching TRBD1. The germline V gene encodes CDR1 SGHRS and CDR2 YFSETQ. The CDR3 contains 15 residues. J lost 6 bases, V lost 4 bases, and 5 bases had no gene match. In DNA, the CDR3 is TGCGCCAGCAGCAGACCGGGACAGGGGGCCAATGAGCAGTTCTTC. As protein: CASSRPGQGANEQFF.

The rearrangement joins TRBV28 to TRBJ2-1; D uncertain. Germline V gene sequence: CDR1 MDHEN, CDR2 SYDVKM. This CDR3 has 13 amino acids. Deletions cut 7 bases from V and 0 bases from J, with 7 bases between. CDR3 sequence (DNA): TGTGCCAGCACTGGCAACTCCTACAATGAGCAGTTCTTC. Its protein is CASTGNSYNEQFF.